Each of the 13 T cell receptor beta chains below was sequenced from the same sample in a study of early stage breast cancer tumors (dated by TCRdb to the late 2010s). Libraries were constructed by the immunoSEQ multiplex PCR assay. TCRdb took over this immuneACCESS table, retaining in-frame rearrangements with V and J assigned. Such tables are incomplete; in checked studies, under half of the missing clones stem from an unresolved V gene, and the remainder is unexplained. Here the sample has 8,000 to 9,500 clones; 70% to 85% occur a single time. The ten largest clones take up about 8% of the sample. Sequencing input: normal breast tissue next to the tumor. The source is a person aged 55 to 70 with breast cancer.

V is TRBV7-2 and J is TRBJ2-3; 8 positions match TRBD2. Germline V gene lookup returns CDR1 SGHTA and CDR2 FQGNSA. V was clipped by 5 bases and J by 4 bases; unmatched bases: 8. CDR3 length: 15 amino acids. The CDR3 is CASSLRTSSADTQYF. In nucleotides, the CDR3 is TGTGCCAGCAGCCTGCGGACTAGCTCCGCAGATACGCAGTATTTT.

Only one count was recorded for this clone. The V and J genes are TRBV5-1 and TRBJ2-3; 13 nucleotides line up with TRBD2. The CDR3 spans 13 residues. V lost 4 bases and J lost 9; bases outside the gene matches: 2. Germline CDR1 and CDR2: SGHRS and YFSETQ. CDR3 nucleotides: TGCGCCAGCAGCGCGACTAGCGGGGGGACGCAGTATTTT. This codes for CASSATSGGTQYF.

The chain combines TRBV5-6 with TRBJ2-7; the match to TRBD2 covers 8 bases. Germline values: CDR1 SGHDT, CDR2 YYEEEE. V lost 4 bases and J lost 3; bases outside the gene matches: 6. The CDR3 runs to 14 residues. DNA of the CDR3: TGTGCCAGCAGCCCCGGGGGGGCAAGCTACGAGCAGTACTTC. Its protein product is CASSPGGASYEQYF.

The chain carries TRBV11-2 and TRBJ2-1, with 13 bases lining up with TRBD2. The V and J ends lost 1 base and 7 bases, in that order; junction bases with no gene match: 1. CDR1 SGHAT and CDR2 FQNNGV come from the germline V gene. The CDR3 contains 15 residues. DNA of the CDR3: TGTGCCAGCAGCTTAGGGACTAGCGGGAGTAATGAGCAGTTCTTC. It encodes CASSLGTSGSNEQFF.

V and J are TRBV5-4 and TRBJ2-3, with D maybe TRBD2 (6 bases). The germline CDR1 and CDR2 sequences are SGHNT and YYREEE (reference sequence). V dropped 4 bases and J dropped 2 bases, with 11 bases sitting between them. The CDR3 loop spans 14 amino acids. The CDR3, as DNA: TGTGCCAGCAGCCCTAGCGAAAACACAGATACGCAGTATTTT. It encodes CASSPSENTDTQYF.

The V call is TRBV7-9, the J call TRBJ2-3; D may be TRBD2 (5 bases). Trimming took off 7 bases at V and 5 bases at J, with 16 bases between the two ends. Germline CDR1 is SEHNR and CDR2 is FQNEAQ (reference sequence). There are 14 residues in the CDR3. This CDR3 reads CASNSLGVRDTQYF. The CDR3 DNA reads TGTGCCAGCAACTCTCTCGGGGTCAGAGATACGCAGTATTTT.

A note on this clone: The sample holds other DNA sequences that translate to the same CDR3. The chain links TRBV6-5 to TRBJ2-2, with 11 bases lining up with TRBD2. Germline trimming cut 3 bases from V and 7 bases from J; bases unmatched to any gene: 7. This CDR3 region has 16 residues. CDR1 is MNHEY and CDR2 is SVGAGI in the germline V gene. The CDR3 DNA reads TGTGCCAGCAGTTATTTTAGCGGGAGGGCGGTCGGGGAGCTGTTTTTT. Its protein product is CASSYFSGRAVGELFF.

The chain carries TRBV6-5 and TRBJ1-1; the D gene is possibly TRBD1 (6 bases). The CDR3 extends over 13 amino acids. Deletions cut 8 bases from V and 2 bases from J, with 12 bases between. Germline V gene sequence: CDR1 MNHEY, CDR2 SVGAGI. Written as DNA, the CDR3 is TGTGCCAGCTCAGGGGAGTTAAACACTGAAGCTTTCTTT. Its protein product is CASSGELNTEAFF.

The chain recombines TRBV19 with TRBJ2-5; 14 nucleotides line up with TRBD2. This CDR3 has 19 residues. Germline V CDR1 and CDR2: LNHDA, SQIVND (reference sequence). The V segment lost 4 bases and the J segment 3 bases; nucleotides outside the gene matches: 13. The CDR3 nucleotides read TGTGCCAGTAGTAAACCCGGGACTAGCGGGAGTGTGGCGGAAGAGACCCAGTACTTC. Its protein product is CASSKPGTSGSVAEETQYF.

The chain joins TRBV6-5 to TRBJ2-3; D unclear. CDR1 is MNHEY and CDR2 is SVGAGI in the germline V gene. The ends were cut back, 6 bases at V and 4 bases at J, with 11 bases in the middle. The CDR3 sequence is 13 residues long. DNA of the CDR3: TGTGCCAGCAGGGGGTTCCCCGCAGATACGCAGTATTTT. Amino acids: CASRGFPADTQYF.

V gene TRBV7-9 combines with J gene TRBJ1-5, with D possibly TRBD1 on 6 matching bases. V was clipped by 2 bases and J by 11 bases, with 16 bases between them. The CDR3 sequence is 14 residues long. CDR1 is SEHNR and CDR2 is FQNEAQ in the germline V gene (reference sequence). This CDR3 reads CASSLSSGGKAQHF. The CDR3 DNA reads as TGTGCCAGCAGCTTATCATCCGGGGGCAAGGCCCAGCATTTT.

The V call is TRBV4-1, the J call TRBJ2-7; 8 bases agree with TRBD1. V trimming: 3 bases; J trimming: 0 bases; junction bases outside the gene matches: 7. CDR1 and CDR2 (germline): MGHRA, YSYEKL. The CDR3 is 16 amino acids. CDR3 amino acids: CASSQTDRVGSYEQYF. The DNA of the CDR3 is TGCGCCAGCAGCCAGACGGACAGGGTCGGCTCCTACGAGCAGTACTTC.

The J gene is TRBJ2-5, the V gene TRBV13; D is unresolved. CDR1 and CDR2 from the germline V gene are PRHDT and FYEKMQ (reference sequence). CDR3 length: 14 amino acids. With 0 bases removed from V and 4 bases from J, the gap between germline ends came to 9 bases. The CDR3 protein is CASSLGPTRETQYF. The DNA for the CDR3 is TGTGCCAGCAGCTTAGGGCCTACGCGAGAGACCCAGTACTTC. Supplemented by reference TRBV13 and TRBJ2-5, the full variable domain reads AAGVIQSPRHLIKEKRETATLKCYPIPRHDTVYWYQQGPGQDPQFLISFYEKMQSDKGSIPDRFSAQQFSDYHSELNMSSLELGDSALYFCASSLGPTRETQYFGPGTRLLVL.